The T cell receptor beta chain under discussion was sequenced for a study of blood T cells in healthy people across ages. Combining a sample-barcoded 5' primer with a J-beta primer mix, a second PCR ran for about 6 to 11 cycles. From the 5' RACE reads, TCRdb called clonotypes with MiXCR, one entry per CDR3 protein. The sample lists approximately 800,000 distinct CDR3 sequences; about 25% were seen once. The ends were cut back, 6 bases at V and 6 bases at J, with 12 bases in the middle. This CDR3 spans 11 amino acids. CDR1 is DFQATT, CDR2 SNEGSKA, per germline (reference sequence). The data were also submitted as part of a second study, on T cells of mothers and their children.

Sequencing was done on a sample of blood. The chain couples TRBV20-1 to TRBJ2-7; D perhaps matches TRBD1 (5 bases). This receptor was identified in a boy aged 5-17 years in good health. The CDR3 nucleotides read TGCAGTGCCAAACAGGTCTTCGAGCAGTACTTC. Translating gives CSAKQVFEQYF.